The source of this TCR beta chain is a study of shared clonotypes between healthy human individuals. Overall study findings and caveats: It was anticipated that sequencing depth would influence how many clonotypes donors shared.

CDR3 length: 13 residues. The V and J ends lost 7 bases and 2 bases respectively, with 12 bases between them. Per the germline V gene, CDR1 is WSHSY and CDR2 is SAAADI. Concerning this clone itself: The target antigen is unknown.

The method was immunoSEQ multiplex PCR; TCRdb's version includes in-frame clones alone and lacks a portion of them. The sample has about 960,000 clones, roughly 72% seen once. The sequencing input was memory CD4+ T cells sorted from blood. Subset given: CD45RA-negative fraction. J is TRBJ2-7 and V is TRBV10-2; D perhaps matches TRBD1 (6 bases). This clonotype originated in a man aged 18-30 years in good health. CDR3 DNA: TGCGCCAGCAAGCAGGGGCGAACCTACGAGCAGTACTTC. Translation: CASKQGRTYEQYF.